The 20 T cell receptor beta chains in this list originate from one sample, sequenced in a study of shared clonotypes between healthy human individuals. The naive CD8 fraction comprised CD45RO-negative cells positively selected for CCR7 and excluded terminally differentiated effector memory CD45RA+ cells. Method: immunoSEQ multiplex PCR; TCRdb's copy keeps in-frame clones and lacks some. This table has about 2,100,000 clones, about 92% appearing once. The sequenced sample consisted of naive CD8+ T cells from PBMCs. The source is a man aged 18-30 years in good health. Some clones in this sample may be carry-over from other donors' samples.

This clone was seen just once. This chain joins TRBV6-1 and TRBJ2-3, with a weak D call TRBD2 (6 bases). The CDR3 runs to 16 residues. With 4 bases removed from V and 0 bases from J, the gap between germline ends came to 14 bases. Germline V gene data show CDR1 as MNHNS and CDR2 as SASEGT. CDR3 amino acids: CASSGGRSISTDTQYF. The CDR3 DNA reads TGTGCCAGCAGTGGTGGGAGGTCCATTAGCACAGATACGCAGTATTTT.

The rearrangement joins TRBV10-2 to TRBJ2-7, with 7 bases lining up with TRBD1. The CDR3 has 13 amino acids. Trimming took 8 bases from V and 5 from J; bases not matched to a gene: 9. Germline V gene sequence: CDR1 WSHSY, CDR2 SAAADI. The CDR3 loop reads CASYDRVGHEQYF. Here the CDR3 DNA reads TGCGCCAGCTATGACAGGGTTGGCCACGAGCAGTACTTC.

The V and J genes are TRBV4-1 and TRBJ1-2; 9 nucleotides match TRBD1. The V gene's germline CDR1 is MGHRA and CDR2 YSYEKL. V dropped 2 bases and J dropped 4; count of bases not matched to a gene: 5. The CDR3 extends over 15 amino acids. The CDR3 region is CASSQPTGGSYGYTF. The CDR3 DNA sequence: TGCGCCAGCAGCCAACCGACAGGGGGGAGCTATGGCTACACCTTC.

This chain joins TRBV29-1 and TRBJ2-7; TRBD1 might be the D (5 bases). Per the germline V gene, CDR1 is SQVTM and CDR2 is ANQGSEA. Trimming removed 3 bases at V and 3 bases at J, with 12 bases between. This CDR3 has 13 amino acids. The CDR3: CSVDLGQGYEQYF. Written as DNA, the CDR3 is TGCAGCGTTGACTTAGGTCAGGGCTACGAGCAGTACTTC.

The chain links TRBV2 to TRBJ2-7, with 8 bases identical to TRBD2. CDR1 and CDR2 from the germline V gene are SNHLY and FYNNEI. The CDR3 has 15 amino acids. The V and J ends lost 9 bases and 2 bases, in that order; junction bases with no gene match: 12. CDR3 in amino acids: CASGPLAGGTYEQYF. The CDR3 coding sequence is TGTGCCAGTGGTCCGCTAGCGGGCGGAACCTACGAGCAGTACTTC. Looking up the rest from reference TRBV2 and TRBJ2-7 gives the full variable domain: EPEVTQTPSHQVTQMGQEVILRCVPISNHLYFYWYRQILGQKVEFLVSFYNNEISEKSEIFDDQFSVERPDGSNFTLKIRSTKLEDSAMYFCASGPLAGGTYEQYFGPGTRLTVT.

V gene TRBV15 combines with J gene TRBJ2-7; D tentatively reads TRBD1 or TRBD2 (5 bases each). Germline CDR1 LNHNV, CDR2 YYDKDF (reference sequence). The CDR3 runs 16 residues. V shed 0 bases and J shed 3 bases, with 15 bases lying between them. CDR3 bases: TGTGCCACCAGCAGAGAGAGGGGACCCCGGGGCTACGAGCAGTACTTC. It yields the protein CATSRERGPRGYEQYF.

The V and J genes are TRBV27 and TRBJ1-5; a weak D match, TRBD1 (5 bases). CDR1 is MNHEY, CDR2 SMNVEV, per germline (reference sequence). The CDR3 contains 14 residues. V was cut by 6 bases and J by 4 bases, with 13 bases left in between. CDR3 nucleotides: TGTGCCAGCAGGCCAGGACACTCAAATCAGCCCCAGCATTTT. Its protein is CASRPGHSNQPQHF.

The rearrangement joins TRBV28 to TRBJ1-5, with 8 bases that match TRBD1. The CDR3 loop spans 15 amino acids. Trimming at V came to 2 bases and at J to 3 bases, leaving 3 bases not matched to a gene. Germline assignment: CDR1 MDHEN and CDR2 SYDVKM. This CDR3 is CASSLRQGANQPQHF. The CDR3 nucleotides read TGTGCCAGCAGTTTAAGGCAGGGGGCCAATCAGCCCCAGCATTTT. Variable domain in full (rest from reference TRBV28 and TRBJ1-5): DVKVTQSSRYLVKRTGEKVFLECVQDMDHENMFWYRQDPGLGLRLIYFSYDVKMKEKGDIPEGYSVSREKKERFSLILESASTNQTSMYLCASSLRQGANQPQHFGDGTRLSIL.

This chain joins TRBV27 and TRBJ2-7; 7 nucleotides agree with TRBD1. The trim removed 5 bases at V and 1 base at J, leaving 11 bases unmatched. The CDR3 sequence is 16 residues long. Germline assignment: CDR1 MNHEY and CDR2 SMNVEV (reference sequence). Written as DNA, the CDR3 is TGTGCCAGCAGTCCCCTCGGGACAGCGGAATCCTACGAGCAGTACTTC. Its protein is CASSPLGTAESYEQYF.

The V and J genes are TRBV27 and TRBJ1-3, with no clear D. The V gene's germline CDR1 is MNHEY and CDR2 SMNVEV (reference sequence). V lost 6 bases and J 2 bases, leaving 11 bases between the germline ends. The CDR3 has 14 residues. The CDR3 DNA is TGTGCCAGCAGCCCAGGATCACCTGGAAACACCATATATTTT. It yields the protein CASSPGSPGNTIYF.

The rearrangement uses TRBV10-1 and TRBJ2-7; D gene ambiguous. CDR1 WNHNN and CDR2 SYGVQD come from the germline V gene (reference sequence). V was clipped by 4 bases and J by 2 bases, with 6 bases between them. This CDR3 is built from 12 residues. The CDR3 region is CASSAGAYEQYF. Written as DNA, the CDR3 is TGCGCCAGCAGTGCCGGAGCCTACGAGCAGTACTTC.

The V and J genes are TRBV11-2 and TRBJ2-7; D remains unclear. V was pared by 6 bases and J by 4 bases, with 19 bases between. The CDR3 runs 15 residues. Germline CDR1 is SGHAT and CDR2 is FQNNGV. The CDR3 DNA sequence: TGTGCCAGCAGTTTCGCCTGGGTCAGAGATTACGAGCAGTACTTC. It yields the protein CASSFAWVRDYEQYF.

V and J are TRBV9 and TRBJ2-3; the D gene is possibly TRBD1 (6 bases). This CDR3 spans 15 amino acids. V lost 10 bases, J lost 5 bases, and 23 bases lay in between. CDR1 and CDR2 from the germline V gene are SGDLS and YYNGEE. CDR3 coding DNA: TGTGCCTCCGGCGAGAGAGGGGGACCGAAAGATACGCAGTATTTT. Translating it yields CASGERGGPKDTQYF.

The rearrangement joins TRBV2 to TRBJ1-1; D remains ambiguous. V was clipped by 0 bases and J by 0 bases, with 11 bases between them. The CDR3 contains 16 residues. Germline-derived CDR1 and CDR2 are SNHLY and FYNNEI. The CDR3 is CASSEAEAEMNTEAFF. The DNA of the CDR3 is TGTGCCAGCAGTGAAGCGGAAGCAGAGATGAACACTGAAGCTTTCTTT.

This sequence joins TRBV4-3 and TRBJ1-2; perhaps TRBD1 as D (5 bases). V was cut by 1 base and J by 2 bases, with 11 bases left in between. Germline V lookup: CDR1 LGHNA, CDR2 YSLEER. There are 15 residues in the CDR3. CDR3 sequence reads: CASSQGSTANYGYTF. The CDR3, as DNA: TGCGCCAGCAGCCAAGGCTCGACAGCAAACTATGGCTACACCTTC.

V and J are TRBV19 and TRBJ1-5, with TRBD1 matching over 7 bases. This CDR3 is 15 amino acids long. Germline trimming cut 8 bases from V and 2 bases from J; bases unmatched to any gene: 9. Germline assignment: CDR1 LNHDA and CDR2 SQIVND (reference sequence). CDR3 in DNA: TGTGCCAGTCAACCGACCGACAGGGGCAATCAGCCCCAGCATTTT. Its protein is CASQPTDRGNQPQHF.

The chain links TRBV5-1 to TRBJ2-2, with TRBD1 identical over 9 bases. CDR3 length: 17 residues. J lost 2 bases, V lost 4 bases, and 9 bases had no gene match. Germline assignment: CDR1 SGHRS and CDR2 YFSETQ. DNA of the CDR3: TGCGCCAGCAGCATCCGGGACAGGGTCGCTAACACCGGGGAGCTGTTTTTT. It encodes CASSIRDRVANTGELFF. The full variable domain, in which reference TRBV5-1 and TRBJ2-2 provide the parts outside the CDR3, is KAGVTQTPRYLIKTRGQQVTLSCSPISGHRSVSWYQQTPGQGLQFLFEYFSETQRNKGNFPGRFSGRQFSNSRSEMNVSTLELGDSALYLCASSIRDRVANTGELFFGEGSRLTVL.

The chain carries TRBV19 and TRBJ1-1; no clear D gene. The CDR3 totals 13 residues. Germline lookup yields CDR1 LNHDA and CDR2 SQIVND (reference sequence). Trimming left V 3 bases short and J 4 bases short, with 9 bases between. As DNA, the CDR3 is TGTGCCAGTAGTATTTGGGTTGGCACTGAAGCTTTCTTT. This translates into CASSIWVGTEAFF.

V gene TRBV6-6 combines with J gene TRBJ1-1; D is undetermined. The V end was cut by 2 bases, the J end by 4 bases, with 14 bases between. CDR1 and CDR2 (germline): MNHNY, SVGAGI (reference sequence). The CDR3 totals 15 residues. Here the CDR3 reads CASSYPLVAGTEAFF. The CDR3 bases are TGTGCCAGCAGTTACCCCCTGGTGGCGGGCACTGAAGCTTTCTTT.

The chain joins TRBV25-1 to TRBJ2-5; perhaps TRBD2 as D (6 bases). Germline V gene data show CDR1 as MGHDK and CDR2 as SYGVNS. CDR3 length equals 11 residues. V lost 1 base to trimming and J lost 11 bases, with 8 bases between them. Written as DNA, the CDR3 is TGTGCCAGCAGTGAATCCGGGGGTCAGTACTTC. Translating it yields CASSESGGQYF. Supplemented by reference TRBV25-1 and TRBJ2-5, the full variable domain reads EADIYQTPRYLVIGTGKKITLECSQTMGHDKMYWYQQDPGMELHLIHYSYGVNSTEKGDLSSESTVSRIRTEHFPLTLESARPSHTSQYLCASSESGGQYFGPGTRLLVL.